The sequence of this T cell receptor beta chain was determined in a study of blood T cell repertoires in COVID-19. Study summary: Samples of COVID-19 (acute and convalescent) were obtained from the United States, Italy and Spain. The cDNA or gDNA used as material had been derived from T cells, B-cell-depleted T cells, or PBMCs.

As originally analysed: Estimation of nucleated cell counts relied on the amplification of reference gene primers. Profiled with immunoSEQ multiplex PCR; TCRdb holds only in-frame clones, not every one. V and J calls and clone size are copied from that table; D and trimming were computed from the DNA. The sample shows about 83,000 clones, approximately 85% of them seen only once. Remarks on this clone: Sequence at one end of the junction differs from germline and may be a read error.

Germline CDR1 is SSHAT and CDR2 is FNYEAQ (reference sequence). CDR3 length equals 22 residues. This chain connects TRBV7-7 to TRBJ1-4; TRBD1 matches at 7 bases. Input material: peripheral blood. This TCR came from a man aged 50 to 60 with active COVID-19. CDR3: CASSRPPTARGWLGGTNEKLFF. As DNA, the CDR3 is TGTGCTAGCAGCCGACCCCCGACAGCCAGGGGGTGGTTAGGAGGAACTAATGAAAAACTGTTTTTT.